This TCR beta chain came from a study of blood T cell repertoires in COVID-19. Turning to the study itself: Whether acute or convalescent, the COVID-19 samples came from the United States, Italy and Spain. T cells, B-cell-depleted T cells, or PBMCs provided the cDNA or gDNA that served as material.

CDR3 length: 17 amino acids. V dropped 3 bases and J dropped 7; count of bases not matched to a gene: 14. Per the germline V gene, CDR1 is WNHNN and CDR2 is SYGVQD (reference sequence). The table came from immunoSEQ multiplex PCR; TCRdb's copy has only in-frame clones and leaves some out. Here the sample spans roughly 230,000 clones, roughly 89% being singletons. The rearrangement joins TRBV10-1 to TRBJ2-1; 8 bases fit TRBD2. The TCR comes from a woman between 40 and 55 years old who had recovered from COVID-19. The sequencing input was peripheral blood. The chain's CDR3 is CASSEYGSGKGVNEQFF. As DNA, the CDR3 is TGCGCCAGCAGTGAATACGGTAGCGGGAAAGGGGTGAATGAGCAGTTCTTC.